One and the same sample provided the 32 T cell receptor beta chains below, sequenced in a study of blood T cell repertoires in COVID-19. Here immunoSEQ multiplex PCR was the method, and the copy in TCRdb shows in-frame clones only, minus some. This table holds 200,000 to 300,000 clones, around four fifths found once. The specimen was peripheral blood. These receptors all stem from a woman aged 55-70 years with active or convalescent COVID-19.

This clone was found a few times. The CDR3 region is CASRSGIRNQPQHF. CDR3 DNA: TGCGCCAGCAGGTCAGGGATTCGCAATCAGCCCCAGCATTTT. V usage is TRBV10-2 and J usage is TRBJ1-5; D perhaps matches TRBD1 (5 bases). V shed 6 bases and J shed 2 bases, with 11 bases lying between them. The CDR3 contains 14 residues. Germline loops: CDR1 WSHSY, CDR2 SAAADI.

In its sample, this clone was seen a few times. The V and J genes are TRBV5-4 and TRBJ2-2, with 8 bases lining up with TRBD1. The CDR3 covers 16 residues. Germline trimming cut 0 bases from V and 5 bases from J; bases unmatched to any gene: 6. The germline V gene has CDR1 SGHNT and CDR2 YYREEE (reference sequence). DNA for the CDR3: TGTGCCAGCAGCTTGGCCACAGGGACAGGAACCGGGGAGCTGTTTTTT. It translates to CASSLATGTGTGELFF. Combining the CDR3 with reference TRBV5-4 and TRBJ2-2 gives the whole variable domain ETGVTQSPTHLIKTRGQQVTLRCSSQSGHNTVSWYQQALGQGPQFIFQYYREEENGRGNFPPRFSGLQFPNYSSELNVNALELDDSALYLCASSLATGTGTGELFFGEGSRLTVL.

The V call is TRBV5-1, the J call TRBJ1-3; D is possibly TRBD1 (5 bases). Germline CDR1 is SGHRS and CDR2 is YFSETQ. This CDR3 is built from 14 residues. Trimming shortened V by 4 bases and J by 2 bases, and 10 bases separated the two germline ends. CDR3 amino acids: CASSASGAGNTIYF. CDR3 nucleotide sequence: TGCGCCAGCAGCGCCTCGGGGGCTGGAAACACCATATATTTT.

This chain connects TRBV7-6 to TRBJ2-7; weak D call: TRBD2 (5 bases). From germline, CDR1 is SGHVS and CDR2 FNYEAQ. Trimming removed 4 bases at V and 0 bases at J, with 16 bases between. The CDR3 covers 16 residues. Here the CDR3 reads CASSSTWGADSYEQYF. The CDR3 coding sequence is TGTGCCAGCAGCTCCACCTGGGGAGCGGACTCCTACGAGCAGTACTTC.

This clone has a single count. The genes are TRBV5-4 and TRBJ2-2; 10 positions match TRBD1. The germline V gene encodes CDR1 SGHNT and CDR2 YYREEE (reference sequence). The CDR3 is 15 amino acids. The V gene end was trimmed by 4 bases and the J gene end by 3 bases; junction bases not matched to a gene: 3. The CDR3 region has the DNA TGTGCCAGCAGCCGGGACAGGGGCGACACCGGGGAGCTGTTTTTT. This codes for CASSRDRGDTGELFF.

The chain combines TRBV19 with TRBJ2-2, with 9 positions matching TRBD1. The ends lost 3 bases at V and 3 bases at J; junction bases unmatched: 8. The germline V gene has CDR1 LNHDA and CDR2 SQIVND (reference sequence). The CDR3 is 17 residues long. The CDR3: CASSMRRTGGYTGELFF. In nucleotides, the CDR3 is TGTGCCAGTAGTATGAGGAGAACAGGGGGCTACACCGGGGAGCTGTTTTTT.

The chain is built from TRBV27 and TRBJ2-7; 9 bases map to TRBD1. V trimming: 5 bases; J trimming: 4 bases; junction bases outside the gene matches: 6. The CDR3 loop spans 14 amino acids. The germline V gene has CDR1 MNHEY and CDR2 SMNVEV (reference sequence). In DNA form, the CDR3 reads TGTGCCAGCAGTAAGGACAGGGGAGGTTACGAGCAGTACTTC. It codes for CASSKDRGGYEQYF.

This clone was observed a handful of times. The J gene is TRBJ1-2, the V gene TRBV14; perhaps TRBD1 as D (5 bases). Germline V CDR1 and CDR2: SGHDN, FVKESK. The germline V and J ends were trimmed by 5 bases and 8 bases, with 15 bases remaining between them. CDR3 length: 13 residues. The CDR3 region has the DNA TGTGCCAGCAGCTCCCGACAGAACCGCGGCTACACCTTC. It encodes CASSSRQNRGYTF.

The chain couples TRBV19 to TRBJ2-1; D remains ambiguous. This CDR3 has 13 residues. Germline lookup yields CDR1 LNHDA and CDR2 SQIVND (reference sequence). V gave up 2 bases and J gave up 5 bases, with 7 bases separating them. The CDR3 coding sequence is TGTGCCAGTAGTATATCTAGAAACAATGAGCAGTTCTTC. Its protein is CASSISRNNEQFF.

The V call is TRBV5-1, the J call TRBJ1-1, with D perhaps TRBD1 (6 bases). This CDR3 has 13 residues. Germline V gene data show CDR1 as SGHRS and CDR2 as YFSETQ. Trimming left V 4 bases short and J 2 bases short, with 9 bases between. In nucleotides, the CDR3 is TGCGCCAGCAGCGACAGGCCCAACACTGAAGCTTTCTTT. Translation gives CASSDRPNTEAFF.

The V call is TRBV29-1, the J call TRBJ1-2; D is unclear. Trimming shortened V by 0 bases and J by 0 bases, and 11 bases separated the two germline ends. The CDR3 runs to 15 residues. The V gene's germline CDR1 is SQVTM and CDR2 ANQGSEA. The CDR3 protein is CSVEDLQQPNYGYTF. CDR3 DNA: TGCAGCGTTGAAGATTTACAGCAACCTAACTATGGCTACACCTTC.

The table lists this clone with a few counts. The CDR3 protein is CSVDTSGGAETQYF. CDR3 sequence (DNA): TGCAGCGTTGATACTAGCGGGGGGGCGGAGACCCAGTACTTC. The V call is TRBV29-1, the J call TRBJ2-5; TRBD2 matches at 13 bases. The CDR3 has 14 residues. The ends lost 3 bases at V and 5 bases at J; junction bases unmatched: 3. Germline V gives CDR1 SQVTM, CDR2 ANQGSEA. The complete variable domain, with remaining parts taken from reference TRBV29-1 and TRBJ2-5, reads SAVISQKPSRDICQRGTSLTIQCQVDSQVTMMFWYRQQPGQSLTLIATANQGSEATYESGFVIDKFPISRPNLTFSTLTVSNMSPEDSSIYLCSVDTSGGAETQYFGPGTRLLVL.

The V call is TRBV7-8, the J call TRBJ2-5; D is possibly TRBD2 (6 bases). V lost 0 bases and J 4 bases, leaving 15 bases between the germline ends. The germline gives CDR1 SGHVS, CDR2 FQNEAQ. The CDR3 is 16 residues long. The DNA for the CDR3 is TGTGCCAGCAGCTTAGCGGTATTCGGGGGAATAGAGACCCAGTACTTC. It codes for CASSLAVFGGIETQYF.

This chain uses TRBV6-1 with TRBJ2-7; D is unresolved. This CDR3 is 13 amino acids long. In germline, CDR1 is MNHNS, CDR2 SASEGT. The V gene lost 2 bases and the J gene lost 2 bases, with 7 bases spanning the gap. In DNA, the CDR3 is TGTGCCAGCAGTGAATGGCCCCCCTACGAGCAGTACTTC. Its protein is CASSEWPPYEQYF.

Details on this clone: This CDR3 is also generated by other DNA sequences in the sample. This chain uses TRBV6-5 with TRBJ2-1; D might be TRBD2 (5 bases). CDR3 size: 15 residues. Deletions cut 6 bases from V and 0 bases from J, with 12 bases between. Germline V gives CDR1 MNHEY, CDR2 SVGAGI. CDR3 in DNA: TGTGCCAGCAGCCTCAGCGGCAGCTCCTACAATGAGCAGTTCTTC. This codes for CASSLSGSSYNEQFF.

This sequence joins TRBV19 and TRBJ2-5, with 10 bases lining up with TRBD1. Losses at the gene ends were 1 base for V and 2 bases for J; bases not matched to a gene: 1. The CDR3 extends over 15 amino acids. Germline assignment: CDR1 LNHDA and CDR2 SQIVND (reference sequence). The CDR3 DNA is TGTGCCAGTAGTATAGGGACAGGGGGGCAAGAGACCCAGTACTTC. Translation: CASSIGTGGQETQYF.

V usage is TRBV2 and J usage is TRBJ2-3, with 10 positions matching TRBD1. Germline V gives CDR1 SNHLY, CDR2 FYNNEI. This CDR3 has 14 amino acids. Germline trimming cut 7 bases from V and 1 base from J; bases unmatched to any gene: 2. The CDR3 region is CASKGTGGTDTQYF. DNA for the CDR3: TGTGCCAGCAAAGGGACAGGGGGCACAGATACGCAGTATTTT. The full variable domain, in which reference TRBV2 and TRBJ2-3 provide the parts outside the CDR3, is EPEVTQTPSHQVTQMGQEVILRCVPISNHLYFYWYRQILGQKVEFLVSFYNNEISEKSEIFDDQFSVERPDGSNFTLKIRSTKLEDSAMYFCASKGTGGTDTQYFGPGTRLTVL.

This clone has a handful of counts. The chain uses TRBV4-1 and TRBJ2-1, with D possibly matching TRBD1 (6 bases). V gave up 5 bases and J gave up 4 bases, with 18 bases separating them. CDR1 is MGHRA, CDR2 YSYEKL, per germline. The CDR3 runs 16 residues. The DNA for the CDR3 is TGCGCCAGCAGCTATTTACAGGGTGGACAATACAATGAGCAGTTCTTC. Translating it yields CASSYLQGGQYNEQFF.

The chain has TRBV19 and TRBJ2-3, with 14 positions matching TRBD2. Looked up from germline, CDR1 is LNHDA and CDR2 is SQIVND (reference sequence). The CDR3 spans 19 residues. V trimming: 3 bases; J trimming: 2 bases; junction bases outside the gene matches: 10. As DNA, the CDR3 is TGTGCCAGTAGTATCCCTATGCGGACTAGCGGGAGGTTCACAGATACGCAGTATTTT. This encodes CASSIPMRTSGRFTDTQYF.

The chain couples TRBV28 to TRBJ1-5; D is possibly TRBD1 (6 bases). CDR1 and CDR2 (germline): MDHEN, SYDVKM. This CDR3 has 15 residues. The germline V and J ends were trimmed by 8 bases and 5 bases, with 19 bases remaining between them. The CDR3 region is CASAEGRGRDQPQHF. The CDR3 region has the DNA TGTGCCAGCGCAGAAGGCAGGGGTAGGGATCAGCCCCAGCATTTT.

This chain joins TRBV7-2 and TRBJ2-2; TRBD2 matches at 8 bases. The CDR3 is 15 amino acids. Germline trimming cut 5 bases from V and 3 bases from J; bases unmatched to any gene: 5. Germline loops: CDR1 SGHTA, CDR2 FQGNSA. The CDR3 region is CASSTQLADTGELFF. CDR3 DNA sequence: TGTGCCAGCAGCACACAACTAGCGGACACCGGGGAGCTGTTTTTT.

The rearrangement links TRBV3-1 (or the pseudogene TRBV3-2) to TRBJ2-1; tentative D call: TRBD2 (7 bases). The CDR3 loop spans 14 amino acids. Germline lookup yields CDR1 LGHDT and CDR2 YNNKEL (reference sequence). Deletions cut 8 bases from V and 6 bases from J, with 17 bases between. For the CDR3, the DNA is TGTGCCAGCCTCTCCCAACGGGGGGCCAATGAGCAGTTCTTC. As protein: CASLSQRGANEQFF.

The V and J genes are TRBV2 and TRBJ2-1; possible D gene TRBD2, 7 bases. V shed 6 bases and J shed 11 bases, with 14 bases lying between them. The CDR3 has 12 amino acids. Germline values: CDR1 SNHLY, CDR2 FYNNEI. CDR3 nucleotide sequence: TGTGCCAGCAGAGGGGGGGGAGCTCAGCAGTTCTTC. The encoded protein is CASRGGGAQQFF.

This clone was counted a few times. V is TRBV3-1 (or the pseudogene TRBV3-2) and J is TRBJ2-7, with 7 bases lining up with TRBD1. This CDR3 has 15 residues. Germline values: CDR1 LGHDT, CDR2 YNNKEL (reference sequence). The V and J ends lost 4 bases and 5 bases, in that order; junction bases with no gene match: 11. Written as DNA, the CDR3 is TGTGCCAGCAGCCGTGGTTCGGGCAGGGGGAACGAGCAGTACTTC. The encoded protein is CASSRGSGRGNEQYF.

The J gene is TRBJ2-7, the V gene TRBV6-5, with TRBD1 identical over 9 bases. Germline assignment: CDR1 MNHEY and CDR2 SVGAGI. V was clipped by 4 bases and J by 4 bases; unmatched bases: 11. The CDR3 extends over 16 amino acids. This CDR3 is CASSFSRDRASYEQYF. CDR3 bases: TGTGCCAGCAGTTTCTCCCGGGACAGGGCAAGTTACGAGCAGTACTTC.

The chain combines TRBV11-3 with TRBJ1-5, with 8 bases matching TRBD1. Germline-derived CDR1 and CDR2 are SGHNT and YENEEA. V dropped 0 bases and J dropped 6; count of bases not matched to a gene: 7. CDR3 size: 16 residues. CDR3 protein: CASSLDEDREGQPQHF. The CDR3 coding sequence is TGTGCCAGCAGCTTAGATGAGGACAGGGAGGGTCAGCCCCAGCATTTT.

This clone was observed a single time. This rearrangement joins TRBV3-1 (or the pseudogene TRBV3-2) to TRBJ2-5; possible D gene TRBD1, 6 bases. V was clipped by 4 bases and J by 1 base, with 10 bases between them. Per the germline V gene, CDR1 is LGHDT and CDR2 is YNNKEL (reference sequence). This CDR3 spans 14 amino acids. The CDR3 region is CASSRRDIQETQYF. The CDR3 bases are TGTGCCAGCAGCCGCCGGGACATCCAAGAGACCCAGTACTTC.

The chain links TRBV7-9 to TRBJ2-1; 8 bases are a match to TRBD2. The germline V gene has CDR1 SEHNR and CDR2 FQNEAQ (reference sequence). The CDR3 is made up of 14 amino acids. V was pared by 6 bases and J by 7 bases, with 8 bases of the junction left unmatched. CDR3 sequence reads: CASRGSGGPNEQFF. In DNA, the CDR3 is TGTGCCAGCAGGGGTTCGGGGGGGCCGAATGAGCAGTTCTTC.

The chain joins TRBV18 to TRBJ2-3; TRBD1 matches at 7 bases. The germline CDR1 and CDR2 sequences are KGHSH and LQKENI. The junction had 6 bases not matched to a gene; V was cut back by 3 bases and J by 0 bases. This CDR3 is built from 16 residues. The CDR3, as DNA: TGTGCCAGCTCACCTTCCCGGGACAGAAGCACAGATACGCAGTATTTT. This gives the protein CASSPSRDRSTDTQYF.

V and J are TRBV5-4 and TRBJ1-3, with TRBD1 matching 9 bases. Germline V CDR1 and CDR2: SGHNT, YYREEE (reference sequence). J was trimmed by 3 bases and V by 4 bases; bases with no gene match: 2. The CDR3 totals 14 residues. The CDR3 sequence: CASSRDRVGNTIYF. The CDR3 bases are TGTGCCAGCAGCAGGGACAGGGTTGGAAACACCATATATTTT.

The genes are TRBV5-1 and TRBJ2-3; the D gene is possibly TRBD1 (6 bases). V lost 0 bases, J lost 3 bases, and 11 bases lay in between. This CDR3 spans 15 amino acids. CDR1 and CDR2 (germline): SGHRS, YFSETQ. The CDR3 protein is CASSLGGLETDTQYF. The DNA for the CDR3 is TGCGCCAGCAGCTTGGGGGGGCTAGAGACAGATACGCAGTATTTT. Based on the CDR3 plus reference TRBV5-1 and TRBJ2-3, the full variable domain is KAGVTQTPRYLIKTRGQQVTLSCSPISGHRSVSWYQQTPGQGLQFLFEYFSETQRNKGNFPGRFSGRQFSNSRSEMNVSTLELGDSALYLCASSLGGLETDTQYFGPGTRLTVL.

This clone occurred a few times. The rearrangement links TRBV3-1 (or the pseudogene TRBV3-2) to TRBJ1-6; D uncertain. This CDR3 is built from 13 residues. With 4 bases removed from V and 11 bases from J, the gap between germline ends came to 12 bases. CDR1 LGHDT and CDR2 YNNKEL come from the germline V gene (reference sequence). CDR3 sequence: CASSLGGMAPLHF. The CDR3 coding sequence is TGTGCCAGCAGCCTCGGAGGAATGGCACCCCTCCACTTT.